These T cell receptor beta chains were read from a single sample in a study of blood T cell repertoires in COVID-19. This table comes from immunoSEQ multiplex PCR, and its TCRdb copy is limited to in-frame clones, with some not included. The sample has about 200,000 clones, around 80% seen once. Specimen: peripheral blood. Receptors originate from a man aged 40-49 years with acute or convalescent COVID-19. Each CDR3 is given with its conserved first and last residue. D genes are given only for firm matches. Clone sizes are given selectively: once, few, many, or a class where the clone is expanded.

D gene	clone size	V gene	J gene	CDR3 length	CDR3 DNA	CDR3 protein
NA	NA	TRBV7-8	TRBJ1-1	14	TGTGCCAGCAGCTCACAGGGAAGGTACACTGAAGCTTTCTTT	CASSSQGRYTEAFF
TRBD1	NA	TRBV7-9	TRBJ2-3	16	TGTGCCAGCAGCCCCATAGGGACAGCTCGCACAGATACGCAGTATTTT	CASSPIGTARTDTQYF
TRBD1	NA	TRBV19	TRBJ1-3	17	TGTGCCAGTAGAAGACAGGGACAGGGGGCATCTGGAAACACCATATATTTT	CASRRQGQGASGNTIYF
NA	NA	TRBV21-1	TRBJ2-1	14	TGTGCCAGCAGCAAAGGGGTACGAGGAGATGAGCAGTTCTTC	CASSKGVRGDEQFF
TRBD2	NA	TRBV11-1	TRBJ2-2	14	TGTGCCAGCAGTATAGCGGGAGAGACCGGGGAGCTGTTTTTT	CASSIAGETGELFF
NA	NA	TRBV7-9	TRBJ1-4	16	TGTGCCAGCAGCAGCAGGGCCTACCCCCCTAATGAAAAACTGTTTTTT	CASSSRAYPPNEKLFF
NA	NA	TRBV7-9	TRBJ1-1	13	TGTGCCAGTCACCTGACAGAATACACTGAAGCTTTCTTT	CASHLTEYTEAFF
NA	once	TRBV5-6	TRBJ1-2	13	TGTGCCAGCAGCCCCCCAGGTGAAAGGGGCTACACCTTC	CASSPPGERGYTF
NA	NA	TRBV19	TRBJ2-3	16	TGTGCCAGTACGGGAAGGGGGCGGGATGGTGGAGATACGCAGTATTTT	CASTGRGRDGGDTQYF
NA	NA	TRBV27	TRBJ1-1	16	TGTGCCAGCAGTACACTCAGGGGTGGGGGAAGGACTGAAGCTTTCTTT	CASSTLRGGGRTEAFF
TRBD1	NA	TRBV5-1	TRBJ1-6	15	TGCGCCAGCAGCTTCGGGACAGTCCTGAATTCACCCCTCCACTTT	CASSFGTVLNSPLHF
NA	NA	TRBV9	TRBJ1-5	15	TGTGCCAGCAGCGTAGCAGGGGATGGCAATCAGCCCCAGCATTTT	CASSVAGDGNQPQHF
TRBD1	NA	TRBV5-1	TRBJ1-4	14	TGCGCCAGCAGCTTGGGACAGGGAAATGAAAAACTGTTTTTT	CASSLGQGNEKLFF
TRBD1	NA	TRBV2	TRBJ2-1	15	TGTGCCAGCAGCCTACTGGGGACAGGGGATTATGAGCAGTTCTTC	CASSLLGTGDYEQFF
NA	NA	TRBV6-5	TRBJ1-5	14	TGTGCCAGCAGCCACAGGGAAGGCAATCAGCCCCAGCATTTT	CASSHREGNQPQHF
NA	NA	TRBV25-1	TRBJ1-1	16	TGTGCCAGCAGTGGCCTTGGGGCAGGGGAAACTACTGAAGCTTTCTTT	CASSGLGAGETTEAFF
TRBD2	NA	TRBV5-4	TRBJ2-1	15	TGTGCCAGCAGCTTTGGGACTAGCGGGTCGAATGAGCAGTTCTTC	CASSFGTSGSNEQFF
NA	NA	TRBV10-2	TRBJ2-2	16	TGCGCCAGCAGTGACCCCGATATCACAGGCTCCGGGGAGCTGTTTTTT	CASSDPDITGSGELFF
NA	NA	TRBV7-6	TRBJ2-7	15	TGTGCCAGCAGCTTAGGCTTAGGGGATTTGTACGAGCAGTACTTC	CASSLGLGDLYEQYF
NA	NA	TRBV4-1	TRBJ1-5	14	TGCGCCAGCAGCCAAGATAAAGGGGGACAGCCCCAGCATTTT	CASSQDKGGQPQHF
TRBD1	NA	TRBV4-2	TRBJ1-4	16	TGTGCCAGCAGCCAGGCGGGAGGGACAGATAATGAAAAACTGTTTTTT	CASSQAGGTDNEKLFF
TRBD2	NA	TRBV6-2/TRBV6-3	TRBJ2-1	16	TGTGCCAGCAGCTCGTTGGCGGGAGGGCAGTACAATGAGCAGTTCTTC	CASSSLAGGQYNEQFF
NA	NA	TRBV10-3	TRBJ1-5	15	TGTGCCATCAGTGAGTCGAGGGCAGCAAATCAGCCCCAGCATTTT	CAISESRAANQPQHF
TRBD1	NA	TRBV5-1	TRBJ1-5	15	TGCGCCAGCAGACTCGGACAGGGTCTTTATCAGCCCCAGCATTTT	CASRLGQGLYQPQHF
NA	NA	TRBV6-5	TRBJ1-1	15	TGTGCCAGCAGTTCCCTCCCAGGGGTGGCCACTGAAGCTTTCTTT	CASSSLPGVATEAFF
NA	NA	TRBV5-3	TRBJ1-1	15	TGTGCCAGAAGCCCCCGGGGGGGCTTGAACACTGAAGCTTTCTTT	CARSPRGGLNTEAFF
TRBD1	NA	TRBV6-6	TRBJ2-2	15	TGTGCCAGCAGTGCCCCCGGGACAGGGTTCGGGGAGCTGTTTTTT	CASSAPGTGFGELFF
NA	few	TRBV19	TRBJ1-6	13	TGTGCCAGTAGTATAAGGGGCAATTCACCCCTCCACTTT	CASSIRGNSPLHF
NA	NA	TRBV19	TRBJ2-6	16	TGTGCCAGTAGTACTGGTATTAGCTCTGGGGCCAACGTCCTGACTTTC	CASSTGISSGANVLTF
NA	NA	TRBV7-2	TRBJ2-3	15	TGTGCCAGCAGACTGTTCGGGGGTTCCACAGATACGCAGTATTTT	CASRLFGGSTDTQYF
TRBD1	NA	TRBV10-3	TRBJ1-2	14	TGTGCCATCAAGGGGACAGATGAATTCTATGGCTACACCTTC	CAIKGTDEFYGYTF
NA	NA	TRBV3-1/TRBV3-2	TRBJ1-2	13	TGTGCCAGCAGCCAAGTATCTGGGCTTGGCTACACCTTC	CASSQVSGLGYTF
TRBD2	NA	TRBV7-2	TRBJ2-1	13	TGTGCCAGCAGGCTAGCGGCAGACAATGAGCAGTTCTTC	CASRLAADNEQFF
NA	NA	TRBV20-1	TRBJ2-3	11	TGCAGTGCTAGTCGGGCAGATACGCAGTATTTT	CSASRADTQYF
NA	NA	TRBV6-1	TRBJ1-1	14	TGTGCCAGCAGTGAAGCGCTTCGGGGTTGGGAAGCTTTCTTT	CASSEALRGWEAFF
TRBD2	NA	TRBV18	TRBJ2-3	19	TGTGCCAGCTCACTCGGACTAGCGGGAACGGGGGCTGGCACAGATACGCAGTATTTT	CASSLGLAGTGAGTDTQYF
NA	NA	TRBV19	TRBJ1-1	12	TGTGCCACACGACAGGAGAACACTGAAGCTTTCTTT	CATRQENTEAFF
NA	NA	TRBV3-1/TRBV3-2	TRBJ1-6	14	TGTGCCAGCAGCTACCAGGAGGAGAATTCACCCCTCCACTTT	CASSYQEENSPLHF
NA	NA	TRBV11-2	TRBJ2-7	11	TGTGCCAGCAGCGAGGTGGACGAGCAGTACTTC	CASSEVDEQYF
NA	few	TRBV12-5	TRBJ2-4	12	TGTGCTAGTGGTTCCCCCCGGAACATTCAGTACTTC	CASGSPRNIQYF
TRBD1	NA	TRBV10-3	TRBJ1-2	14	TGTGCCATCAGTGAGCCGGACAGGCTCTATGGCTACACCTTC	CAISEPDRLYGYTF
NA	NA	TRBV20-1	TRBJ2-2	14	TGCAGTGCTAGTGGAGGACTACTCACCGGGGAGCTGTTTTTT	CSASGGLLTGELFF
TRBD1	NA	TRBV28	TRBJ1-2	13	TGTGCCAGCAGAACTCAGGGGGCTCGAGGCTACACCTTC	CASRTQGARGYTF
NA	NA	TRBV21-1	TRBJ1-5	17	TGTGCCAGCAGCTTTCGGACAGGAGAGTATAGCAATCAGCCCCAGCATTTT	CASSFRTGEYSNQPQHF
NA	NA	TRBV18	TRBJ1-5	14	TGTGCCAGCTCCCTGACAGAGCACAATCAGCCCCAGCATTTT	CASSLTEHNQPQHF
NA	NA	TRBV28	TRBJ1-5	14	TGTGCCAGCAGTTTGGGGGGGAGCAATCAGCCCCAGCATTTT	CASSLGGSNQPQHF
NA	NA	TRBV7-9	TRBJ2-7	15	TGTGCCAGCAGCTTAGGGTCTAGCGTACACGGCGAGCAGTACTTC	CASSLGSSVHGEQYF
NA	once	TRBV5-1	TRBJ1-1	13	TGCGCCAGCTCGACGGGAGCGAACACTGAAGCTTTCTTT	CASSTGANTEAFF